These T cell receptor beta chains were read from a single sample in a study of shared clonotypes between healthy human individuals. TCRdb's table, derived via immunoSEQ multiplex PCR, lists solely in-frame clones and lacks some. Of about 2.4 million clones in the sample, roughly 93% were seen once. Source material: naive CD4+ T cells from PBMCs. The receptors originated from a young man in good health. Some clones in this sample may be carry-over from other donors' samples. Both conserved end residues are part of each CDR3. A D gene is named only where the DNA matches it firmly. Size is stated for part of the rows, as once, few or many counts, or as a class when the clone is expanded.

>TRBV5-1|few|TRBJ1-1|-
CASSLGRGNTEAFF
TGCGCCAGCAGCTTGGGCAGGGGAAACACTGAAGCTTTCTTT
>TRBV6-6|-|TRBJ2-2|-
CASSFRQNTGELFF
TGTGCCAGCAGTTTTCGACAGAACACCGGGGAGCTGTTTTTT
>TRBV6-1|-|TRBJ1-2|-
CASSDTGSGGYTF
TGTGCCAGCAGTGACACAGGTTCGGGAGGCTACACCTTC
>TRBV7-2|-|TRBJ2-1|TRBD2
CASSPNAGSGRGEQFF
TGTGCCAGCAGCCCGAACGCTGGTAGCGGGAGGGGTGAGCAGTTCTTC
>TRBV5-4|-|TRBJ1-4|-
CASSLGPGENEKLFF
TGTGCCAGCAGCTTGGGTCCGGGGGAGAATGAAAAACTGTTTTTT
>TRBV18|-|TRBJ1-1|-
CASSPFTGREGHTEAFF
TGTGCCAGCTCACCATTTACAGGGAGGGAGGGCCACACTGAAGCTTTCTTT
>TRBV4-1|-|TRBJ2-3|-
CASSSGQLSTDTQYF
TGCGCCAGCAGCTCCGGACAGCTTTCCACAGATACGCAGTATTTT
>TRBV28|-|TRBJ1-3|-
CASSSTGTLGDTIYF
TGTGCCAGCAGTTCGACCGGGACGCTTGGTGACACCATATATTTT
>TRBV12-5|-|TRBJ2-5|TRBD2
CASSGSYLETQYF
TGTGCTAGTAGCGGGAGTTATCTAGAGACCCAGTACTTC
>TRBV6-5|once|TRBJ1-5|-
CASSYIRDQPQHF
TGTGCCAGCAGTTATATACGCGATCAGCCCCAGCATTTT
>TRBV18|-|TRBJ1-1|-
CASSSDRIILNTEAFF
TGTGCCAGCTCGTCCGACAGGATCATTCTGAACACTGAAGCTTTCTTT
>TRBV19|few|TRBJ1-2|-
CASSIGTVPGYTF
TGTGCCAGTAGTATCGGGACCGTTCCCGGCTACACCTTC
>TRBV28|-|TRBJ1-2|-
CASSSAGVGGYTF
TGTGCCAGCAGTTCCGCGGGAGTTGGGGGCTACACCTTC
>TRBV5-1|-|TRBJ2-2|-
CASSLVQSTGELFF
TGCGCCAGCAGCTTGGTACAGTCCACCGGGGAGCTGTTTTTT
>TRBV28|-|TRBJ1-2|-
CASSTPGLGYTF
TGTGCCAGCAGTACACCAGGACTTGGCTACACCTTC
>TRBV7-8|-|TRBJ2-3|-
CASSVRELMAQYF
TGTGCCAGCAGCGTTAGGGAGCTCATGGCGCAGTATTTT
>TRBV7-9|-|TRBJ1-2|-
CASSLRPSYGYTF
TGTGCCAGCAGCCTTCGCCCCAGCTATGGCTACACCTTC
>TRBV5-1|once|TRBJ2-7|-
CASSFGQGSYEQYF
TGCGCCAGCAGCTTTGGGCAGGGCTCCTACGAGCAGTACTTC
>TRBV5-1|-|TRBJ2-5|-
CASSSAGKETQYF
TGCGCCAGCAGCTCCGCAGGGAAAGAGACCCAGTACTTC
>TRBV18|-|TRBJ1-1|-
CASSPPGRAGNTEAFF
TGTGCCAGCTCACCACCGGGCAGGGCCGGGAACACTGAAGCTTTCTTT
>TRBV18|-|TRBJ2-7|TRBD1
CASSYTGTGYEQYF
TGTGCCAGCTCATACACCGGGACAGGATACGAGCAGTACTTC
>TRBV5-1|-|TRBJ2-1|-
CASSLVGGLNNEQFF
TGCGCCAGCAGCTTGGTAGGCGGCTTAAACAATGAGCAGTTCTTC
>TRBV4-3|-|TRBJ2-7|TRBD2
CASSQAWSGGTYEQYF
TGCGCCAGCAGCCAAGCATGGTCGGGGGGAACCTACGAGCAGTACTTC
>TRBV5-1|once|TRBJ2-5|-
CASSLLGQGETQYF
TGCGCCAGCAGCTTGTTAGGGCAGGGGGAGACCCAGTACTTC
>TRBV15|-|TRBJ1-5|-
CATSRDPGVSNQPQHF
TGTGCCACCAGCAGAGATCCAGGGGTTAGCAATCAGCCCCAGCATTTT
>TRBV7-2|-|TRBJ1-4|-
CASSLRSDRRTNEKLFF
TGTGCCAGCAGCTTACGAAGTGACAGGAGGACTAATGAAAAACTGTTTTTT
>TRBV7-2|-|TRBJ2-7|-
CASSLYPYEQYF
TGTGCCAGCAGCTTATACCCTTACGAGCAGTACTTC
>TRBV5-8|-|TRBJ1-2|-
CASSLLGYGYTF
TGTGCCAGCAGCTTGCTGGGGTATGGCTACACCTTC
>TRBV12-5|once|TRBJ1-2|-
CASGGDTSLGNYGYTF
TGTGCTAGTGGGGGGGACACCAGCTTGGGTAACTATGGCTACACCTTC
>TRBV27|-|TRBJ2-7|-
CASSSPASLGIYEQYF
TGTGCCAGCAGTTCGCCCGCTAGCTTGGGTATATACGAGCAGTACTTC
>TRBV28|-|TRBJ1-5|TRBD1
CASSGRQGPRNQPQHF
TGTGCCAGCAGTGGCAGACAGGGCCCTCGCAATCAGCCCCAGCATTTT
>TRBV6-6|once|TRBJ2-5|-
CASSYAGVGGETQYF
TGTGCCAGCAGCTACGCAGGGGTAGGGGGAGAGACCCAGTACTTC
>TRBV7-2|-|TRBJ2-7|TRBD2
CASSLDSGSSYEQYF
TGTGCCAGCAGCTTAGACAGCGGGAGCTCCTACGAGCAGTACTTC
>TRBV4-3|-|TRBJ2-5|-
CASSQEGALPQETQYF
TGCGCCAGCAGCCAAGAAGGGGCCCTTCCCCAAGAGACCCAGTACTTC
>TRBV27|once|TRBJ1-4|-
CASSLLGREKLFF
TGTGCCAGCAGTCTGCTTGGGCGGGAAAAACTGTTTTTT
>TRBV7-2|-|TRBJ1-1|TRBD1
CASSRPPGQGGTEAFF
TGTGCCAGCAGCCGACCTCCGGGACAGGGGGGTACTGAAGCTTTCTTT
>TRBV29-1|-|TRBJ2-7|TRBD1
CSVATGFYEQYF
TGCAGCGTTGCGACAGGGTTCTACGAGCAGTACTTC
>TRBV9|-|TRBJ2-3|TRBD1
CASSGATGVDTDTQYF
TGTGCCAGCAGCGGCGCGACAGGGGTAGACACAGATACGCAGTATTTT
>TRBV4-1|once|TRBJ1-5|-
CASSQGIRGTQPQHF
TGCGCCAGCAGCCAAGGCATCCGCGGGACTCAGCCCCAGCATTTT
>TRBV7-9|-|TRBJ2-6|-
CASSLAGRLPGANVLTF
TGTGCCAGCAGCTTAGCAGGTCGGCTGCCTGGGGCCAACGTCCTGACTTTC
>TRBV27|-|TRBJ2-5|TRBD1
CASRLQGRSETQYF
TGTGCCAGCAGACTACAGGGGAGAAGCGAGACCCAGTACTTC
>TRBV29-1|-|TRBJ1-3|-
CSVNYGGNTIYF
TGCAGCGTAAATTATGGCGGAAACACCATATATTTT
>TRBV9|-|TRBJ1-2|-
CASSVNPHAANYGYTF
TGTGCCAGCAGCGTAAATCCCCACGCAGCTAACTATGGCTACACCTTC
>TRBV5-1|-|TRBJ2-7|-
CASSFQGPGYEQYF
TGCGCCAGCAGCTTCCAGGGGCCGGGATACGAGCAGTACTTC
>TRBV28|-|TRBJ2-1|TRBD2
CASSLLPGTSGSYNEQFF
TGTGCCAGCAGTTTGCTGCCCGGGACTAGCGGGAGTTACAATGAGCAGTTCTTC
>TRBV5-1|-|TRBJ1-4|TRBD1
CASSWGQGDEKLFF
TGCGCCAGCAGCTGGGGACAGGGTGATGAAAAACTGTTTTTT
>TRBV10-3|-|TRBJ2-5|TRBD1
CAISGTGGQETQYF
TGTGCCATCAGCGGGACAGGGGGGCAAGAGACCCAGTACTTC
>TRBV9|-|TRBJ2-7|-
CASSVDSGGGQYF
TGTGCCAGCAGCGTAGATTCCGGGGGCGGCCAGTACTTC
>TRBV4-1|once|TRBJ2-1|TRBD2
CASSPLGLASDNEQFF
TGCGCCAGCAGCCCCCTGGGACTAGCCTCCGACAATGAGCAGTTCTTC
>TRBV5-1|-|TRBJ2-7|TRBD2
CASSLTSGYEQYF
TGCGCCAGCAGCTTGACTAGCGGCTACGAGCAGTACTTC
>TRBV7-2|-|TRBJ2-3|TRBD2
CASSRGAAGEADTQYF
TGTGCCAGCAGCCGTGGGGCAGCGGGAGAGGCAGATACGCAGTATTTT
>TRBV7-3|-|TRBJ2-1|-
CASSPQGDSALYNEQFF
TGTGCCAGCAGCCCCCAGGGGGACTCGGCTCTATACAATGAGCAGTTCTTC
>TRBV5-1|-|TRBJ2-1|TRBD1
CASSLTGDAYNEQFF
TGCGCCAGCAGCCTGACAGGGGACGCCTACAATGAGCAGTTCTTC
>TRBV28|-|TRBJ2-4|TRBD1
CASSAPQGGKNIQYF
TGTGCCAGCAGCGCTCCACAGGGGGGAAAAAACATTCAGTACTTC
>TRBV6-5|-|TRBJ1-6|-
CASSYRYSGFEPLHF
TGTGCCAGCAGTTACCGTTACAGTGGTTTTGAACCCCTCCACTTT